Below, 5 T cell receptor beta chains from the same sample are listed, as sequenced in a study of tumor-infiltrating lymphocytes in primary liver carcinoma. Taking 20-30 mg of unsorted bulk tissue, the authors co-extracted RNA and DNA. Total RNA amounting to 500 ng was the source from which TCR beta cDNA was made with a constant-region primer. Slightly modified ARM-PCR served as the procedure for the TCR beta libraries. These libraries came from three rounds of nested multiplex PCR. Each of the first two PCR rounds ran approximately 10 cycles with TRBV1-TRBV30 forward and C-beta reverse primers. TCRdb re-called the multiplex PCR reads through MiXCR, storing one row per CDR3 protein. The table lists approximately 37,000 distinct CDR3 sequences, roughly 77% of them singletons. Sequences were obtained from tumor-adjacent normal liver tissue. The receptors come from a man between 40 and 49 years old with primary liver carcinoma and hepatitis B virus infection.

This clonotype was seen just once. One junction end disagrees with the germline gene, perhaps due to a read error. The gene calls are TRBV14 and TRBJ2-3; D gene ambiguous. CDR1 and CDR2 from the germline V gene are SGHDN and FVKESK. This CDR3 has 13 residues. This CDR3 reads CASSEDGEYTQYF. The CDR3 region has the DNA TGTGCCAGCAGCGAAGACGGCGAATATACGCAGTATTTT.

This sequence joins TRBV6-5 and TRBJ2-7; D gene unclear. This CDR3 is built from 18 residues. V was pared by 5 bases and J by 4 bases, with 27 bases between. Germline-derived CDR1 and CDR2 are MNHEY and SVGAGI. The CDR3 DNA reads TGTGCCAGCAGTCACAAGGGCCCTGCCACTCCGATACCATACGAGCAGTACTTC. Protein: CASSHKGPATPIPYEQYF.

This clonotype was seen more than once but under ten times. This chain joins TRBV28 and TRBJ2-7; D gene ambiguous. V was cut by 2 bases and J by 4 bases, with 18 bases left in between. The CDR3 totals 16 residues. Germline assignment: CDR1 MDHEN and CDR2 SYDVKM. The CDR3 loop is CASSLNIRDMTYEQYF. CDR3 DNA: TGTGCCAGCAGTTTAAACATTCGAGACATGACTTACGAGCAGTACTTC.

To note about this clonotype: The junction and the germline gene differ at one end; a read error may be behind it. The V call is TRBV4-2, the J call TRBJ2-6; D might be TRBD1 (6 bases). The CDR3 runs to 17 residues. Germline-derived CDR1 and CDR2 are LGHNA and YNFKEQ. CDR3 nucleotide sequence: TGTGCCAGCAGCCGTCGGACAGTTGGCTCTGGGGCCCACGTTCTGACTTTC. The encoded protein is CASSRRTVGSGAHVLTF.

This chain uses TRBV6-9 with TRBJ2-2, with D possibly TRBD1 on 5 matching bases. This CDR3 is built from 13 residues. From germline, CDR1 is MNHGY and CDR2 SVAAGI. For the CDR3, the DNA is TGTGCAAGCGCCAGGGTGGACACCGATGAGCTGTTTTTT. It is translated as CASARVDTDELFF.